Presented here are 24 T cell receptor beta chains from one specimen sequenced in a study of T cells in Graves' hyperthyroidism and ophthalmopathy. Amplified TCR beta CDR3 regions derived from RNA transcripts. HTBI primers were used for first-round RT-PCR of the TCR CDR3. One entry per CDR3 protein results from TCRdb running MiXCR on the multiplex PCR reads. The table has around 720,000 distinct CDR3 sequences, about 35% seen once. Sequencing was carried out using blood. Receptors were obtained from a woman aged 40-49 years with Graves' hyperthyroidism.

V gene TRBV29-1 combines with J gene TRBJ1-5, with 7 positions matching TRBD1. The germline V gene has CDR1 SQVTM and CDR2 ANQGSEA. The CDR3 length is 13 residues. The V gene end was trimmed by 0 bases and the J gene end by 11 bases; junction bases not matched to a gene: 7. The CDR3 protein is CSVEETGEQTQHF. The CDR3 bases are TGCAGCGTTGAAGAAACAGGGGAACAGACCCAGCATTTT.

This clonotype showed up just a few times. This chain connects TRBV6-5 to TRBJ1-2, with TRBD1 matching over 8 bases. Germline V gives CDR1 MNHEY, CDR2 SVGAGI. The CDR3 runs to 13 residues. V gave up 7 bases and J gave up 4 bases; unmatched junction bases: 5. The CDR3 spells CASTDRDFYGYTF. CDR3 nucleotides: TGTGCCAGCACGGACAGGGACTTCTATGGCTACACCTTC.

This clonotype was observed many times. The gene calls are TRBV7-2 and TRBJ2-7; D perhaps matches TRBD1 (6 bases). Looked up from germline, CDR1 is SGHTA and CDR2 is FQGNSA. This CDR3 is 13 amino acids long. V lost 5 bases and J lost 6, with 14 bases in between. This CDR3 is CASSQQGDGEQYF. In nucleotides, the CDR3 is TGTGCCAGCAGCCAACAGGGAGACGGCGAGCAGTACTTC.

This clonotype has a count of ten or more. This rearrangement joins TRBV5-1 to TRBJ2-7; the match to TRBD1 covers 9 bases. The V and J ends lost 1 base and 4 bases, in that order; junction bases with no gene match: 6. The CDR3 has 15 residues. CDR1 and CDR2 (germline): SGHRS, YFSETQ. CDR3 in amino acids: CASSLIGTGPYEQYF. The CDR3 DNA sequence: TGCGCCAGCAGCTTGATTGGGACAGGGCCGTACGAGCAGTACTTC. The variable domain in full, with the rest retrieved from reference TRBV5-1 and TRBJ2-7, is KAGVTQTPRYLIKTRGQQVTLSCSPISGHRSVSWYQQTPGQGLQFLFEYFSETQRNKGNFPGRFSGRQFSNSRSEMNVSTLELGDSALYLCASSLIGTGPYEQYFGPGTRLTVT.

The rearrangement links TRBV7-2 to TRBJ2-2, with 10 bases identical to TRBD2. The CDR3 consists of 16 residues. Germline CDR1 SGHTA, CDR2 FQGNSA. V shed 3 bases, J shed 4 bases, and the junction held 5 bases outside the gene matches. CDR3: CASSLHLAGVTGELFF. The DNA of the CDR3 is TGTGCCAGCAGCTTGCACCTAGCGGGAGTCACCGGGGAGCTGTTTTTT.

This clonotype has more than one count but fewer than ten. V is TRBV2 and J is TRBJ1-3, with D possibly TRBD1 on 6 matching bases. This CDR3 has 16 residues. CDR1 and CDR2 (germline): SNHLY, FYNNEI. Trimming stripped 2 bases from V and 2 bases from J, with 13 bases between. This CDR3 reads CASSEFTGSTGNTIYF. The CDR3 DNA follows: TGTGCCAGCAGTGAATTTACAGGGAGCACTGGAAACACCATATATTTT.

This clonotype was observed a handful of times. Written as DNA, the CDR3 is TGTGCCAGCAGCGTTGGACGTGAGCAGTTCTTC. It specifies CASSVGREQFF. This rearrangement joins TRBV7-9 to TRBJ2-7; D gene ambiguous. Matching the DNA end better, TRBJ2-1 makes the J call doubtful. Germline CDR1 SEHNR, CDR2 FQNEAQ (reference sequence). The length of the CDR3 is 11 residues.

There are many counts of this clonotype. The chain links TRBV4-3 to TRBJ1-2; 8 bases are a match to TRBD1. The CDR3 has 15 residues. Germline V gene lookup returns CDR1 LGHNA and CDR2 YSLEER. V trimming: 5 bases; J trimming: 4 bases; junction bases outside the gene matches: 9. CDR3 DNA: TGCGCCAGCAGCTCAACGCGAGGACAGGGCTATGGCTACACCTTC. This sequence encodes CASSSTRGQGYGYTF.

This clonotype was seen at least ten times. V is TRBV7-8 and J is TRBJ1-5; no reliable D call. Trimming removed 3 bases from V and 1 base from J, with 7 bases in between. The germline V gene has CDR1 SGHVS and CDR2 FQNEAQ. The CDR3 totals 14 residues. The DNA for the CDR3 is TGTGCCAGCAGCTTTGAATGGAGCAATCAGCCCCAGCATTTT. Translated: CASSFEWSNQPQHF.

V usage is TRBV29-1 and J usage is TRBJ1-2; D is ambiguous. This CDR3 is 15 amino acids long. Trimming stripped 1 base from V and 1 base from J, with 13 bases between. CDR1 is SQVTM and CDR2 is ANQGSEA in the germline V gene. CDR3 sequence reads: CSVEGEESNNYGYTF. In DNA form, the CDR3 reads TGCAGCGTTGAAGGGGAGGAAAGTAATAACTATGGCTACACCTTC.

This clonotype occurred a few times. The CDR3 reads CASYTTPGRTGYGNTIYF. CDR3 bases: TGTGCCAGCTATACAACTCCCGGACGGACTGGCTATGGAAACACCATATATTTT. V usage is TRBV19 and J usage is TRBJ1-3; D gene unclear. There are 18 residues in the CDR3. V was clipped by 9 bases and J by 3 bases, with 27 bases between them. Germline CDR1 is LNHDA and CDR2 is SQIVND (reference sequence).

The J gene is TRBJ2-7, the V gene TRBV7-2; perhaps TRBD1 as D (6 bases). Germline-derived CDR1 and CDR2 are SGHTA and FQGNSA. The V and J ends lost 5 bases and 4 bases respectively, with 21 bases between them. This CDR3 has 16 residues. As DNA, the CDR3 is TGTGCCAGCAGCCAAGAATTGGGACCCAGGGGATACGAGCAGTACTTC. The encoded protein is CASSQELGPRGYEQYF.

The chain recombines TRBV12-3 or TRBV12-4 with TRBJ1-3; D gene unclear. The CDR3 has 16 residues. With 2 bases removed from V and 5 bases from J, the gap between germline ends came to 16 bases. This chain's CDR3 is CASSLRTRRERNTIYF. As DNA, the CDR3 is TGTGCCAGCAGTTTACGCACTCGGAGGGAACGAAACACCATATATTTT.

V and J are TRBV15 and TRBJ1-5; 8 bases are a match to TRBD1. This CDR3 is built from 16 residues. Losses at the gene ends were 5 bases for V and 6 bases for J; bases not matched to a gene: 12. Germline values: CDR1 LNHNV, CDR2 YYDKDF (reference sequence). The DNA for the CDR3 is TGTGCCACCAGCGGAGGAAGGACAGGGACGGGTCAGCCCCAGCATTTT. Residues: CATSGGRTGTGQPQHF.

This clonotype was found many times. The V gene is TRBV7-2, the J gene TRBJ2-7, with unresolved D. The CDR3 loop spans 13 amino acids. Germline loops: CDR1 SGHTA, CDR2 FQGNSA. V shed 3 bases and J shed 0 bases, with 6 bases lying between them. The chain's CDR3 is CASSFAGSYEQYF. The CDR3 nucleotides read TGTGCCAGCAGCTTCGCTGGCTCCTACGAGCAGTACTTC.

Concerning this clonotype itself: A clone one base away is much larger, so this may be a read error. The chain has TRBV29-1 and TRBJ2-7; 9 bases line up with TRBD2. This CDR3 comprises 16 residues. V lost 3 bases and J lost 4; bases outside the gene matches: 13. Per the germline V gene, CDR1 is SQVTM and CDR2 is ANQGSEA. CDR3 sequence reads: CSVETGEREDSYEQYF. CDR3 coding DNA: TGCAGCGTTGAGACCGGGGAGCGGGAGGACTCGTACGAGCAGTACTTC.

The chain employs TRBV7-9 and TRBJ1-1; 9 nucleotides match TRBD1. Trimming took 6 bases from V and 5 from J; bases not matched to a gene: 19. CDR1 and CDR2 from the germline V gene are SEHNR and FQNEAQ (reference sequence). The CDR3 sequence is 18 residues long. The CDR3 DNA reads TGTGCCAGCAGTTTATTAGGGGACAGGGTAAGGATGAGGACTGAAGCTTTCTTT. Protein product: CASSLLGDRVRMRTEAFF.

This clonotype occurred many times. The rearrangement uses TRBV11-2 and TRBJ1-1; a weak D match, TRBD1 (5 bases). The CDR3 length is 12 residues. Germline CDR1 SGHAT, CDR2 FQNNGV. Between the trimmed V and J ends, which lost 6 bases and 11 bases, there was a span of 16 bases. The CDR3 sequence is CASSRPGGEAFF. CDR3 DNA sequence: TGTGCCAGCAGTCGCCCCGGGGGAGAGGCTTTCTTT. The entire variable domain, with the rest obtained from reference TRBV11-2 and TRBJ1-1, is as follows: EAGVAQSPRYKIIEKRQSVAFWCNPISGHATLYWYQQILGQGPKLLIQFQNNGVVDDSQLPKDRFSAERLKGVDSTLKIQPAKLEDSAVYLCASSRPGGEAFFGQGTRLTVV.

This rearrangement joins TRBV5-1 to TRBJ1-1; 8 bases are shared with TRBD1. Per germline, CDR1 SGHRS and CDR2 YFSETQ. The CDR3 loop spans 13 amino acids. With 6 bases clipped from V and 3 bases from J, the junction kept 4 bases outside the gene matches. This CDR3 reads CASTTGDYTEAFF. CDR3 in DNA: TGCGCCAGCACGACAGGGGATTACACTGAAGCTTTCTTT.

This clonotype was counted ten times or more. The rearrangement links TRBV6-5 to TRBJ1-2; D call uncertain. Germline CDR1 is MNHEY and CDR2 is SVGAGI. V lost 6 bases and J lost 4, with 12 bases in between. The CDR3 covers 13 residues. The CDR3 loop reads CASSPSGSYGYTF. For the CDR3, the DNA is TGTGCCAGCAGCCCTAGTGGGAGCTATGGCTACACCTTC.

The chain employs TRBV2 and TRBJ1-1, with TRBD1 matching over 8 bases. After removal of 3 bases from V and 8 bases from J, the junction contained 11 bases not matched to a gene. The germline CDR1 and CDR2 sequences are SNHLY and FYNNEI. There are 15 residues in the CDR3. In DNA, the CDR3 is TGTGCCAGCAGTGACACCCACCCAGGGGGCCTCGAAGCTTTCTTT. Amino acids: CASSDTHPGGLEAFF. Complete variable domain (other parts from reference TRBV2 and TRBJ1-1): EPEVTQTPSHQVTQMGQEVILRCVPISNHLYFYWYRQILGQKVEFLVSFYNNEISEKSEIFDDQFSVERPDGSNFTLKIRSTKLEDSAMYFCASSDTHPGGLEAFFGQGTRLTVV.

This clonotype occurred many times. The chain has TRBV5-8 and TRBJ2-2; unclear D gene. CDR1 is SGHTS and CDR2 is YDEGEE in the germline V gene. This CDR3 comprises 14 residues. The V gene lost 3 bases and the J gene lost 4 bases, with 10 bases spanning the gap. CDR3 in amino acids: CASSSSRVTGELFF. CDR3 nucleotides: TGTGCCAGCAGCTCGAGTAGGGTCACCGGGGAGCTGTTTTTT.

In DNA, the CDR3 is TGTGCCAGCACGGCAGTCGACACGGATCGCTGGCAGCCCCAGCATTTT. It translates to CASTAVDTDRWQPQHF. V and J are TRBV2 and TRBJ1-5; D not resolved. The CDR3 loop spans 16 amino acids. Germline V gene sequence: CDR1 SNHLY, CDR2 FYNNEI. Trimming stripped 7 bases from V and 7 bases from J, with 23 bases between.

The CDR3 nucleotides are TGTGCCAGCAGTGGAACAGCATACACCGGGGAGCTGTTTTTT. It codes for CASSGTAYTGELFF. The genes are TRBV25-1 and TRBJ2-2, with D unresolved. The CDR3 loop spans 14 amino acids. Germline CDR1 and CDR2: MGHDK and SYGVNS. Trimming pared 4 bases from V and 3 bases from J, leaving 9 bases between.